Below, 12 T cell receptor beta chains from the same sample are listed, as sequenced in a study of naive and memory T cell subsets. Whole-blood samples were less than 3 ml of peripheral blood from healthy adult volunteers. Alpha and beta constant region primers primed reverse transcription for blood and skin samples. A single record per CDR3 protein comes from TCRdb applying MiXCR to the 5' RACE reads. The repertoire holds 25,000 to 30,000 distinct CDR3 sequences, with under 25% as singletons. These receptors all stem from a female donor in good health.

This clonotype turned up a few times. This chain connects TRBV27 to TRBJ2-1; D uncertain. Germline V gives CDR1 MNHEY, CDR2 SMNVEV (reference sequence). CDR3 size: 15 residues. Trimming shortened V by 8 bases and J by 2 bases, and 16 bases separated the two germline ends. CDR3 coding DNA: TGTGCCAGCGCCCCCACGCTTCTACCCTACAATGAGCAGTTCTTC. It translates to CASAPTLLPYNEQFF.

This clonotype was detected many times. The chain carries TRBV29-1 and TRBJ1-2, with D maybe TRBD1 (6 bases). The V end was cut by 5 bases, the J end by 4 bases, with 11 bases between. The CDR3 runs to 12 residues. Germline CDR1 is SQVTM and CDR2 is ANQGSEA. For the CDR3, the DNA is TGCAGCGTTAGACAGGACCCCTATGGCTACACCTTC. Translation gives CSVRQDPYGYTF.

The chain employs TRBV20-1 and TRBJ2-7; TRBD1 is a possible D gene (6 bases). Germline V CDR1 and CDR2: DFQATT, SNEGSKA (reference sequence). The CDR3 sequence is 15 residues long. V was trimmed by 2 bases and J by 2 bases, leaving 16 bases between them. As DNA, the CDR3 is TGCAGTGCTAGATTCGTCGGACAGAAAACCTACGAGCAGTACTTC. It yields the protein CSARFVGQKTYEQYF.

Ten or more counts support this clonotype. V and J are TRBV9 and TRBJ1-1, with no clear D. The V gene lost 1 base and the J gene lost 4 bases, with 8 bases spanning the gap. Germline CDR1 and CDR2: SGDLS and YYNGEE. This CDR3 has 13 residues. In DNA form, the CDR3 reads TGTGCCAGCAGCGTATTGCAGTTCACTGAAGCTTTCTTT. Its translation: CASSVLQFTEAFF.

The rearrangement uses TRBV12-5 and TRBJ2-1; TRBD2 matches at 16 bases. CDR1 is LGHNT, CDR2 FRNRAP, per germline. Trimming cost V 6 bases and J 8 bases; bases outside gene matches: 4. The CDR3 is 15 amino acids. The CDR3 loop reads CASGPGLAGGDEQFF. The CDR3 DNA follows: TGTGCTAGTGGACCGGGACTAGCGGGGGGGGATGAGCAGTTCTTC.

Judged by abundance, this clonotype is medium-sized (0.01 to 0.1%). The V and J genes are TRBV6-6 and TRBJ2-5; D possibly matches TRBD1 or TRBD2 (6 bases each). This CDR3 is 17 amino acids long. In germline, CDR1 is MNHNY, CDR2 SVGAGI (reference sequence). V was clipped by 6 bases and J by 3 bases, with 23 bases between them. CDR3 amino acids: CASRSYWGRGGEETQYF. The CDR3 DNA is TGTGCCAGCAGGTCTTACTGGGGGCGGGGTGGGGAAGAGACCCAGTACTTC.

This clonotype came up a few times. Since a much larger clone is just one base distant, this may be a read error. J is TRBJ2-7 and V is TRBV6-5; 8 nucleotides agree with TRBD1. The CDR3 runs 14 residues. Trimming took 0 bases from V and 2 from J; bases not matched to a gene: 0. Germline CDR1 reads MNHEY; CDR2 reads SVGAGI. The CDR3 sequence: CASSYSTGAYEQYF. CDR3 coding DNA: TGTGCCAGCAGTTACTCGACAGGGGCCTACGAGCAGTACTTC.

This clonotype came up once. This chain joins TRBV11-2 and TRBJ2-5; no definite D call. The CDR3 is 13 amino acids. V shed 1 base and J shed 0 bases, with 3 bases lying between them. Germline V gives CDR1 SGHAT, CDR2 FQNNGV. CDR3 sequence: CASSLGNQETQYF. As DNA, the CDR3 is TGTGCCAGCAGCTTAGGGAACCAAGAGACCCAGTACTTC.

This clonotype was picked up many times. This rearrangement joins TRBV29-1 to TRBJ2-1; D gene unclear. The V gene lost 3 bases and the J gene lost 2 bases, with 5 bases spanning the gap. Germline lookup yields CDR1 SQVTM and CDR2 ANQGSEA. This CDR3 contains 12 residues. For the CDR3, the DNA is TGCAGCGTTGACCGGACCTACAATGAGCAGTTCTTC. Its protein product is CSVDRTYNEQFF.

This clonotype was seen a few times. The chain links TRBV20-1 to TRBJ2-7; D not certain. The germline CDR1 and CDR2 sequences are DFQATT and SNEGSKA (reference sequence). The V gene lost 2 bases and the J gene lost 0 bases, with 11 bases spanning the gap. The CDR3 is 14 amino acids. CDR3 sequence (DNA): TGCAGTGCTAGACTTCTCGGCAGCTCCTACGAGCAGTACTTC. This translates into CSARLLGSSYEQYF.

At least ten counts were recorded for this clonotype. The chain is built from TRBV4-1 and TRBJ1-4; tentative D call: TRBD1 (6 bases). This CDR3 is 16 amino acids long. Trimming shortened V by 1 base and J by 8 bases, and 17 bases separated the two germline ends. The germline V gene encodes CDR1 MGHRA and CDR2 YSYEKL. This chain's CDR3 is CASSQASAGGGEKLFF. The DNA of the CDR3 is TGCGCCAGCAGCCAAGCTTCGGCCGGGGGCGGAGAAAAACTGTTTTTT.

This clonotype was detected ten times or more. The chain uses TRBV7-9 and TRBJ1-4, with D perhaps matching TRBD1 (6 bases). The CDR3 loop spans 15 amino acids. Germline assignment: CDR1 SEHNR and CDR2 FQNEAQ (reference sequence). V shed 2 bases and J shed 7 bases, with 14 bases lying between them. The CDR3 DNA is TGTGCCAGCAGCTTATCTGCGGGGGCGCTTGAAAAACTGTTTTTT. Encoded protein: CASSLSAGALEKLFF.